The 13 T cell receptor beta chains presented below share a single source sample, sequenced in a study of PD-1 blockade in classical Hodgkin lymphoma. Some clones are missing from TCRdb's copy, which holds only in-frame ones; the method was immunoSEQ multiplex PCR. This sample has roughly 64,000 clones; roughly nine tenths occur once, and the top ten carry over 9%. Time point here: cycle 4 day 1 (C4D1), after around six weeks of nivolumab. Every single patient, without exception, relapsed after autologous stem cell transplantation, and brentuximab vedotin exposure varied. The sequenced sample was peripheral blood mononuclear cells (PBMCs), obtained before the fourth cycle of nivolumab. The receptors shown here come from a human donor with classical Hodgkin lymphoma.

The V call is TRBV6-5, the J call TRBJ2-7; D uncertain. The CDR3 has 15 amino acids. Trimming left V 0 bases short and J 1 base short, with 10 bases between. Germline CDR1 is MNHEY and CDR2 is SVGAGI. CDR3 in amino acids: CASSYSADLSYEQYF. The CDR3 DNA follows: TGTGCCAGCAGTTACTCGGCAGACTTGTCCTACGAGCAGTACTTC.

The chain combines TRBV6-1 with TRBJ2-7; D possibly matches TRBD1 or TRBD2 (5 bases each). This CDR3 is 14 amino acids long. Trimming took off 1 base at V and 7 bases at J, with 14 bases between the two ends. From germline, CDR1 is MNHNS and CDR2 SASEGT. The CDR3 protein is CASSEVGTFKEQYF. Written as DNA, the CDR3 is TGTGCCAGCAGTGAAGTGGGGACGTTTAAAGAGCAGTACTTC.

J is TRBJ1-6 and V is TRBV4-1; D unresolved. The germline CDR1 and CDR2 sequences are MGHRA and YSYEKL. V lost 0 bases and J lost 8, with 11 bases in between. CDR3 length equals 15 residues. CDR3 in amino acids: CASSQDGTSYSPLHF. DNA of the CDR3: TGCGCCAGCAGCCAAGATGGAACTTCCTATTCACCCCTCCACTTT.

This chain links TRBV14 with TRBJ2-7; D is undetermined. In germline, CDR1 is SGHDN, CDR2 FVKESK. Trimming stripped 3 bases from V and 6 bases from J, with 6 bases between. The CDR3 runs 11 residues. The CDR3 spells CASSHGSEQYF. As DNA, the CDR3 is TGTGCCAGCAGCCACGGTTCCGAGCAGTACTTC.

The chain couples TRBV4-1 to TRBJ2-7, with D uncertain. The CDR3 consists of 15 residues. The germline CDR1 and CDR2 sequences are MGHRA and YSYEKL. With 0 bases removed from V and 6 bases from J, the gap between germline ends came to 15 bases. DNA of the CDR3: TGCGCCAGCAGCCAAGACCCTTCCCAGAACGGCGAGCAGTACTTC. Translated: CASSQDPSQNGEQYF.

This chain connects TRBV6-1 to TRBJ1-5; TRBD1 might be the D (6 bases). The CDR3 length is 17 residues. Per the germline V gene, CDR1 is MNHNS and CDR2 is SASEGT. Trimming pared 4 bases from V and 9 bases from J, leaving 25 bases between. The CDR3 protein is CASSVQLGTPRGGPQHF. The CDR3 DNA reads TGTGCCAGCAGTGTTCAACTCGGGACTCCCAGGGGTGGGCCCCAGCATTTT.

The rearrangement joins TRBV27 to TRBJ2-1, with 12 positions matching TRBD2. CDR1 and CDR2 from the germline V gene are MNHEY and SMNVEV (reference sequence). The CDR3 sequence is 15 residues long. The V segment lost 2 bases and the J segment 9 bases; nucleotides outside the gene matches: 5. The CDR3 DNA is TGTGCCAGCAGTTTACCTAGCGGGGGGGCCGCTGAGCAGTTCTTC. Translated, it gives CASSLPSGGAAEQFF.

The chain uses TRBV6-1 and TRBJ1-6, with 7 bases matching TRBD1. V lost 7 bases to trimming and J lost 7 bases; unmatched junction nucleotides: 4. Germline V gene data show CDR1 as MNHNS and CDR2 as SASEGT. The CDR3 consists of 13 residues. CDR3 protein: CASTPGGNSPLHF. Here the CDR3 DNA reads TGTGCCAGCACCCCAGGGGGGAATTCACCCCTCCACTTT.

This chain uses TRBV27 with TRBJ1-5, with D possibly TRBD1 on 5 matching bases. The CDR3 loop spans 19 amino acids. The V gene's germline CDR1 is MNHEY and CDR2 SMNVEV (reference sequence). The V end lost 2 bases, the J end lost 0 bases, and 20 bases lay between the germline ends. The CDR3 sequence is CASSLRGLLGDYSNQPQHF. CDR3 bases: TGTGCCAGCAGTTTACGTGGCTTACTGGGGGATTATAGCAATCAGCCCCAGCATTTT.

The chain is built from TRBV12-5 and TRBJ2-7, with 7 bases aligning to TRBD1. V lost 1 base to trimming and J lost 1 base; unmatched junction nucleotides: 10. CDR3 length equals 17 residues. Per germline, CDR1 LGHNT and CDR2 FRNRAP. CDR3 protein: CASGLGIRTGRSYEQYF. CDR3 in DNA: TGTGCTAGTGGTTTGGGGATTCGGACAGGCCGTTCCTACGAGCAGTACTTC.

The chain has TRBV27 and TRBJ1-5, with D perhaps TRBD1 (6 bases). With 6 bases removed from V and 6 bases from J, the gap between germline ends came to 9 bases. The germline CDR1 and CDR2 sequences are MNHEY and SMNVEV (reference sequence). CDR3 length equals 12 residues. In DNA, the CDR3 is TGTGCCAGCAGGCAAGGGGGTCAGCCCCAGCATTTT. Residues: CASRQGGQPQHF.

The chain recombines TRBV7-9 with TRBJ1-4, with TRBD1 identical over 11 bases. V trimming: 5 bases; J trimming: 0 bases; junction bases outside the gene matches: 5. CDR3 length: 17 residues. Germline V gene sequence: CDR1 SEHNR, CDR2 FQNEAQ (reference sequence). The CDR3 DNA sequence: TGTGCCAGCAGCCCCGGGACAGGGGGTGCAACTAATGAAAAACTGTTTTTT. Encoded protein: CASSPGTGGATNEKLFF.

V and J are TRBV15 and TRBJ2-7, with D possibly being TRBD2 (5 bases). The CDR3 contains 15 residues. Between the trimmed V and J ends, which lost 5 bases and 0 bases, there was a span of 14 bases. The germline V gene encodes CDR1 LNHNV and CDR2 YYDKDF (reference sequence). In DNA form, the CDR3 reads TGTGCCACCAGCGGGTATCCGGGATCCTCCTACGAGCAGTACTTC. Protein product: CATSGYPGSSYEQYF.